This T cell receptor beta chain was identified during a study of early T cells in non-severe SARS-CoV-2 infection. TCRdb re-called the 5' RACE reads through MiXCR, storing one row per CDR3 protein. The table records some 75,000 distinct CDR3 sequences, roughly an eighth of them present only once. The ends were cut back, 1 base at V and 7 bases at J, with 8 bases in the middle. CDR1 is KGHSH and CDR2 is LQKENI in the germline V gene. The CDR3 runs to 13 residues. This clonotype came up many times. This TCR derives from an adult who was a healthcare worker with PCR-confirmed SARS-CoV-2 infection or an uninfected control (not recorded which). The sequencing input was whole blood. The chain is built from TRBV18 and TRBJ1-5, with TRBD1 as a possible D gene (5 bases). Here the CDR3 DNA reads TGTGCCAGCTCACCACGGGGGGGACAGCCCCAGCATTTT. This encodes CASSPRGGQPQHF.